The next 26 T cell receptor beta chains were all read from a single sample in a study of response to subunit inactivated influenza vaccine. TCRdb independently ran MiXCR on the RT-PCR reads; one entry per CDR3 protein. Among 530,000 or so distinct CDR3 sequences, 12% were seen once, and the ten largest hold about 10%. The sequenced sample was PBMCs from blood, obtained on the day of vaccination. All receptors derive from a man in his fifties or sixties who received an inactivated influenza vaccine.

The V gene is TRBV3-1, the J gene TRBJ2-1; 9 bases line up with TRBD2. Per germline, CDR1 LGHDT and CDR2 YNNKEL (reference sequence). V lost 1 base to trimming and J lost 8 bases; unmatched junction nucleotides: 6. The CDR3 spans 15 residues. The CDR3 DNA reads as TGTGCCAGCAGCCAAGGGCCTAGCGGGGCGTATGAGCAGTTCTTC. Protein: CASSQGPSGAYEQFF.

J is TRBJ2-3 and V is TRBV10-3, with TRBD2 matching over 7 bases. J lost 2 bases, V lost 10 bases, and 15 bases had no gene match. The CDR3 runs 16 residues. Per germline, CDR1 ENHRY and CDR2 SYGVKD. Here the CDR3 DNA reads TGTGCCACCAGCCAGACTAGCCCCCGAGACACAGATACGCAGTATTTT. It yields the protein CATSQTSPRDTDTQYF.

The chain uses TRBV20-1 and TRBJ1-1; 11 bases line up with TRBD1. V shed 6 bases, J shed 4 bases, and the junction held 4 bases outside the gene matches. This CDR3 spans 13 amino acids. CDR1 is DFQATT and CDR2 is SNEGSKA in the germline V gene (reference sequence). Here the CDR3 DNA reads TGCAGTGCCCCTGGACAGGGGGCCACTGAAGCTTTCTTT. This sequence encodes CSAPGQGATEAFF.

The chain employs TRBV3-1 and TRBJ1-1; no definite D call. This CDR3 is 15 amino acids long. The germline CDR1 and CDR2 sequences are LGHDT and YNNKEL (reference sequence). Trimming pared 4 bases from V and 2 bases from J, leaving 14 bases between. The CDR3 is CASSPAGVFNTEAFF. In nucleotides, the CDR3 is TGTGCCAGCAGCCCGGCTGGGGTCTTCAACACTGAAGCTTTCTTT.

Written as DNA, the CDR3 is TGTGCCAGCGCTGCGGGAGAGGCGTCTAACATTCAGTACTTC. This gives the protein CASAAGEASNIQYF. The V call is TRBV6-1, the J call TRBJ2-4, with 7 bases matching TRBD2. The ends lost 8 bases at V and 7 bases at J; junction bases unmatched: 11. Germline V gene lookup returns CDR1 MNHNS and CDR2 SASEGT. The CDR3 is 14 amino acids.

CDR3 nucleotides: TGCGCCAGCAGCGGGACAGGGCATTTGTCGGGGAACCCCACAGATACGCAGTATTTT. This gives the protein CASSGTGHLSGNPTDTQYF. The chain employs TRBV5-1 and TRBJ2-3; TRBD1 aligns across 9 bases. V was pared by 4 bases and J by 2 bases, with 17 bases of the junction left unmatched. The CDR3 covers 19 residues. Germline-derived CDR1 and CDR2 are SGHRS and YFSETQ.

This clonotype was recorded many times. The CDR3 DNA is TGTGCCACCAGCAGAGACCTCCTCTCGGGTTACGAGCAGTACTTC. It specifies CATSRDLLSGYEQYF. The rearrangement uses TRBV15 and TRBJ2-7; D unresolved. Per germline, CDR1 LNHNV and CDR2 YYDKDF (reference sequence). This CDR3 is built from 15 residues. Between the trimmed V and J ends, which lost 0 bases and 4 bases, there was a span of 13 bases.

The V call is TRBV7-9, the J call TRBJ2-7; D gene uncertain. Between the trimmed V and J ends, which lost 11 bases and 2 bases, there was a span of 13 bases. The CDR3 consists of 12 residues. The germline V gene has CDR1 SEHNR and CDR2 FQNEAQ (reference sequence). DNA for the CDR3: TGTGCCTCCTCGACCGAAACCTACGAGCAGTACTTC. Amino acid sequence: CASSTETYEQYF.

For the CDR3, the DNA is TGTGCCAGCAGCTTTGGACGGGACTACAATGAGCAGTTCTTC. Its translation is CASSFGRDYNEQFF. The chain has TRBV7-2 and TRBJ2-1; D is perhaps TRBD2 (5 bases). V lost 3 bases to trimming and J lost 3 bases, with 9 bases between them. The CDR3 spans 14 residues. Germline loops: CDR1 SGHTA, CDR2 FQGNSA.

The table lists this clonotype with a few counts. The V call is TRBV4-1, the J call TRBJ1-6, with D possibly matching TRBD1 (6 bases). Germline CDR1 MGHRA, CDR2 YSYEKL. This CDR3 has 15 residues. Trimming left V 4 bases short and J 7 bases short, with 14 bases between. Here the CDR3 DNA reads TGCGCCAGCAGCCCACTACAGGGTGGGAATTCACCCCTCCACTTT. It is translated as CASSPLQGGNSPLHF.

The genes are TRBV11-1 and TRBJ2-1, with TRBD2 matching over 11 bases. The CDR3 runs 17 residues. The germline V gene has CDR1 SGHAT and CDR2 FQDESV (reference sequence). J gave up 8 bases and V 3 bases, and 12 bases lay outside the gene matches. CDR3 residues: CASSFFTSGGLGDEQFF. As DNA, the CDR3 is TGTGCCAGCAGCTTTTTTACTAGCGGGGGTCTGGGTGATGAGCAGTTCTTC.

This chain uses TRBV18 with TRBJ2-3, with D unclear. CDR1 and CDR2 (germline): KGHSH, LQKENI. The CDR3 is 12 residues long. The ends were cut back, 6 bases at V and 3 bases at J, with 7 bases in the middle. The CDR3 sequence is CASSSATDTQYF. DNA for the CDR3: TGTGCCAGCTCCTCGGCAACAGATACGCAGTATTTT.

This clonotype appeared many times. This chain connects TRBV6-6 to TRBJ2-5; D remains unclear. The CDR3 is made up of 13 amino acids. V was shortened by 5 bases and J by 7 bases, with 14 bases between the two germline ends. CDR1 and CDR2 from the germline V gene are MNHNY and SVGAGI (reference sequence). CDR3 protein: CASSTPRSLTQYF. CDR3 DNA: TGTGCCAGCAGTACCCCCAGGTCCCTGACCCAGTACTTC.

There are a few counts of this clonotype. The CDR3 DNA reads TGTGTGGGGACGGTGAACACTGAAGCTTTCTTT. This gives the protein CVGTVNTEAFF. The genes are TRBV7-2 and TRBJ1-1, with a weak D call TRBD1 (5 bases). The CDR3 covers 11 residues. Germline lookup yields CDR1 SGHTA and CDR2 FQGNSA.

The gene calls are TRBV4-2 and TRBJ2-2; 9 bases fit TRBD2. V shed 0 bases and J 1 base; nucleotides not matched to a gene: 0. Germline V CDR1 and CDR2: LGHNA, YNFKEQ. The CDR3 length is 16 residues. CDR3 loop: CASSQELAGNTGELFF. DNA of the CDR3: TGTGCCAGCAGCCAAGAACTAGCGGGGAACACCGGGGAGCTGTTTTTT.

This chain uses TRBV6-5 with TRBJ1-1, with D uncertain. This CDR3 has 15 residues. Trimming shortened V by 0 bases and J by 1 base, and 9 bases separated the two germline ends. Looked up from germline, CDR1 is MNHEY and CDR2 is SVGAGI. CDR3 protein: CASSYSMSANTEAFF. The CDR3 bases are TGTGCCAGCAGTTACTCGATGTCAGCGAACACTGAAGCTTTCTTT.

V gene TRBV20-1 combines with J gene TRBJ2-3; D is perhaps TRBD2 (5 bases). The CDR3 spans 16 residues. V dropped 0 bases and J dropped 0 bases, with 13 bases sitting between them. CDR1 and CDR2 (germline): DFQATT, SNEGSKA (reference sequence). The CDR3 region is CSARDAPRRSTDTQYF. In DNA form, the CDR3 reads TGCAGTGCTAGAGATGCCCCACGGAGGAGCACAGATACGCAGTATTTT.

This clonotype was counted ten times or more. CDR3: CASRQTETGTYEQYF. CDR3 coding DNA: TGCGCCAGCAGACAAACCGAGACAGGGACCTACGAGCAGTACTTC. The genes are TRBV4-1 and TRBJ2-7; 7 nucleotides match TRBD1. Germline V lookup: CDR1 MGHRA, CDR2 YSYEKL. Trimming cost V 6 bases and J 2 bases; bases outside gene matches: 10. The CDR3 has 15 residues.

This clonotype has a count of ten or more. J is TRBJ2-5 and V is TRBV5-1; D gene unclear. V dropped 5 bases and J dropped 5 bases, with 13 bases sitting between them. Per germline, CDR1 SGHRS and CDR2 YFSETQ. This CDR3 has 13 amino acids. The CDR3 nucleotides are TGCGCCAGCAGTGGACCCGTTCGGGAGACCCAGTACTTC. It codes for CASSGPVRETQYF.

This clonotype was observed a few times. The genes are TRBV28 and TRBJ2-7, with 8 bases identical to TRBD1. The length of the CDR3 is 15 residues. The junction had 6 bases not matched to a gene; V was cut back by 3 bases and J by 2 bases. Germline assignment: CDR1 MDHEN and CDR2 SYDVKM. In nucleotides, the CDR3 is TGTGCCAGCAGTTTCCCGACAGGGGCGACCTACGAGCAGTACTTC. It specifies CASSFPTGATYEQYF.

The chain uses TRBV30 and TRBJ2-4, with a tentative D call TRBD1 (6 bases). The V and J ends lost 1 base and 0 bases respectively, with 19 bases between them. Looked up from germline, CDR1 is GTSNPN and CDR2 is SVGIG (reference sequence). The CDR3 is 18 residues long. The CDR3 loop reads CAWSGPPQGFIAKNIQYF. The CDR3 DNA sequence: TGTGCCTGGAGTGGCCCCCCACAGGGTTTCATAGCCAAAAACATTCAGTACTTC.

This rearrangement joins TRBV7-2 to TRBJ2-1; no clear D. The CDR3 totals 12 residues. V lost 4 bases to trimming and J lost 10 bases, with 11 bases between them. Germline values: CDR1 SGHTA, CDR2 FQGNSA. The CDR3 here is CASSYQSSEQFF. In DNA form, the CDR3 reads TGTGCCAGCAGCTATCAGTCTTCGGAGCAGTTCTTC.

Of note for this clonotype: The CDR3 does not end in the conserved phenylalanine or tryptophan, so this is likely a read error. The rearrangement uses TRBV2 and TRBJ2-2; TRBD1 agrees at 10 bases. In germline, CDR1 is SNHLY, CDR2 FYNNEI. The junction had 4 bases not matched to a gene; V was cut back by 0 bases and J by 6 bases. CDR3 size: 16 residues. Here the CDR3 reads CASSEAPGQGAGELFI. CDR3 in DNA: TGTGCCAGCAGTGAAGCGCCTGGACAGGGGGCCGGGGAGCTGTTTATT.

The CDR3 nucleotides read TGTGCCAGCTCACTAGATACAAATGAAAAACTGTTTTTT. This codes for CASSLDTNEKLFF. V gene TRBV18 combines with J gene TRBJ1-4; D remains ambiguous. Germline CDR1 KGHSH, CDR2 LQKENI. Trimming shortened V by 4 bases and J by 5 bases, and 8 bases separated the two germline ends. This CDR3 has 13 amino acids. The entire variable domain, with the rest obtained from reference TRBV18 and TRBJ1-4, is as follows: NAGVMQNPRHLVRRRGQEARLRCSPMKGHSHVYWYRQLPEEGLKFMVYLQKENIIDESGMPKERFSAEFPKEGPSILRIQQVVRGDSAAYFCASSLDTNEKLFFGSGTQLSVL.

This chain joins TRBV4-3 and TRBJ2-5; 10 bases match TRBD2. Germline loops: CDR1 LGHNA, CDR2 YSLEER. Trimming at V came to 4 bases and at J to 1 base, leaving 6 bases not matched to a gene. The CDR3 has 16 residues. The CDR3 reads CASSLEASGGQETQYF. DNA for the CDR3: TGCGCCAGCAGCCTCGAGGCTAGCGGGGGCCAAGAGACCCAGTACTTC.

The table lists this clonotype with many counts. The chain uses TRBV20-1 and TRBJ2-7; TRBD1 agrees at 9 bases. V lost 2 bases and J lost 1; bases outside the gene matches: 3. Germline V CDR1 and CDR2: DFQATT, SNEGSKA (reference sequence). The CDR3 runs to 14 residues. In DNA, the CDR3 is TGCAGTGCTAGATCGACAGGGGGTTCCTACGAGCAGTACTTC. It is translated as CSARSTGGSYEQYF.